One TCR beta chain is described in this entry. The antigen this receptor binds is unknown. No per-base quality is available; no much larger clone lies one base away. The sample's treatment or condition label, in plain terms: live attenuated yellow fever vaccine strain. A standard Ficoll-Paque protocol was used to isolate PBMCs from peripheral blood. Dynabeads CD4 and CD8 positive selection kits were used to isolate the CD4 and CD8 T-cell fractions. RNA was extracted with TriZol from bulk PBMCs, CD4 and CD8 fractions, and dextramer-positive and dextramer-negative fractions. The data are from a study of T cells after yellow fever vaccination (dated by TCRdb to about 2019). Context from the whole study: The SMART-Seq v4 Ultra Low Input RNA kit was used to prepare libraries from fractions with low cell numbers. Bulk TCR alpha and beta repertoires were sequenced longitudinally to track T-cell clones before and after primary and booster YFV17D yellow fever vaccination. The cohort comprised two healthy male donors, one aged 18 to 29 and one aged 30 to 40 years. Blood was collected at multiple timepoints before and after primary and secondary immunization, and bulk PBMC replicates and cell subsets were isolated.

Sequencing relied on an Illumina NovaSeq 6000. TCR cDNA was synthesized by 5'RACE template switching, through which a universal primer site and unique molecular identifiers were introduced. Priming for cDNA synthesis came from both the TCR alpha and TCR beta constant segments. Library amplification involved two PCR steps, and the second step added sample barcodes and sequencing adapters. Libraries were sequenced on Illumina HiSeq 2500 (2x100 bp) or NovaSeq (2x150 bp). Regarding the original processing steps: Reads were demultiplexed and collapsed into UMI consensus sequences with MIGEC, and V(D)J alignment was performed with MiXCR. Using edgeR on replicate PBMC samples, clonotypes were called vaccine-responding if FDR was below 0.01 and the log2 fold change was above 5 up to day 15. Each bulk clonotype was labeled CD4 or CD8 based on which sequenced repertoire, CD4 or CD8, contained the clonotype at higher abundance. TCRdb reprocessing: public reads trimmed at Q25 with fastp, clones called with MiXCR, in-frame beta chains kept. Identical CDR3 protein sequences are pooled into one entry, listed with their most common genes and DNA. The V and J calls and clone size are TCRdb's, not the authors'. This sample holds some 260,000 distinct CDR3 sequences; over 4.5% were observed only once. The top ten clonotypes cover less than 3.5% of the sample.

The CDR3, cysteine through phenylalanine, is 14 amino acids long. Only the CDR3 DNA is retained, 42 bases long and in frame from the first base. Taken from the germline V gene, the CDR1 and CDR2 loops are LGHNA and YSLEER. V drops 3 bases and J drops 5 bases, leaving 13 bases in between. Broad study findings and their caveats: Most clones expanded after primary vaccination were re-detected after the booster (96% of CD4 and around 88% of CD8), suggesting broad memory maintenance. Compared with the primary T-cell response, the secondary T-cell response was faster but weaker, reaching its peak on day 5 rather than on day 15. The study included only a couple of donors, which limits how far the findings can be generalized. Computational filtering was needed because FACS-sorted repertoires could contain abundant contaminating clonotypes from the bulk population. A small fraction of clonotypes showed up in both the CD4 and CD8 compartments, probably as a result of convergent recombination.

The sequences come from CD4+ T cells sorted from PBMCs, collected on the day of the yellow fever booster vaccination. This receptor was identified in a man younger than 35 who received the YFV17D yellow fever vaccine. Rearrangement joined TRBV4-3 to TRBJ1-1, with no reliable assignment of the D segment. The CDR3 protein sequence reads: CASSQSGSGTEAFF. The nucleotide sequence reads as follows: TGCGCCAGCAGCCAGAGTGGTTCCGGGACTGAAGCTTTCTTT.